This paragraph covers one T cell receptor (beta chain) sequence. This sample is part of a study of T cell responses to AZD1222 COVID-19 vaccine. CDR1 is SNHLY, CDR2 FYNNEI, per germline. The CDR3 totals 14 residues. Trimming took off 7 bases at V and 2 bases at J, with 14 bases between the two ends. Sequencing used immunoSEQ multiplex PCR; TCRdb keeps in-frame clones, though not all of them. This table has roughly 180,000 clones, roughly nine tenths appearing once. Sequencing used peripheral blood, obtained 28 days after the second AZD1222 dose. The receptor comes from an adult who received the AZD1222 COVID-19 vaccine. The gene calls are TRBV2 and TRBJ1-2; tentatively, D is TRBD1 (6 bases). The CDR3 reads CASISGRGNYGYTF. In DNA, the CDR3 is TGTGCCAGCATTAGTGGCAGGGGAAACTATGGCTACACCTTC.